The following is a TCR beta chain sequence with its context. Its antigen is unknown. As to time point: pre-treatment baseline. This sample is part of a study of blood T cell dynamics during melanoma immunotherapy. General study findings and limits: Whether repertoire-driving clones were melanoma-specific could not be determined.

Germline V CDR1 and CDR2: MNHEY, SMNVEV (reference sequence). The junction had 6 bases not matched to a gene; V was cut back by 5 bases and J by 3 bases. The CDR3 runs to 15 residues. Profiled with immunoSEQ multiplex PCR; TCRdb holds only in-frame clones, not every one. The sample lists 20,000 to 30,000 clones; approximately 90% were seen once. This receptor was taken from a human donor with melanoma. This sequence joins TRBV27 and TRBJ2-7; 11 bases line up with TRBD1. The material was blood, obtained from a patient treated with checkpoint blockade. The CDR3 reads CASSTPGTGGYEQYF. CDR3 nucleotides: TGTGCCAGCAGTACCCCCGGGACAGGGGGCTACGAGCAGTACTTC.